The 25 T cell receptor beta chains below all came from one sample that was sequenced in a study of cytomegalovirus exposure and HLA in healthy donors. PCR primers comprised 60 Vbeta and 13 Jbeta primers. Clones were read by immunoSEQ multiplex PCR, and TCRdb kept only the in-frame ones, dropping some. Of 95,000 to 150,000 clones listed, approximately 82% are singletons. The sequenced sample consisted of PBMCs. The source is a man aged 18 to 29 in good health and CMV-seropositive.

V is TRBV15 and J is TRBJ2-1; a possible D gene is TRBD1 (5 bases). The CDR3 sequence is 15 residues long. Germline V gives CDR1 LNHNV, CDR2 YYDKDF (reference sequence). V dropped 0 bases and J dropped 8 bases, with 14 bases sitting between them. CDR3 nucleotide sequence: TGTGCCACCAGCAGAGATAAGGGGATTCCCTATGAGCAGTTCTTC. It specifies CATSRDKGIPYEQFF.

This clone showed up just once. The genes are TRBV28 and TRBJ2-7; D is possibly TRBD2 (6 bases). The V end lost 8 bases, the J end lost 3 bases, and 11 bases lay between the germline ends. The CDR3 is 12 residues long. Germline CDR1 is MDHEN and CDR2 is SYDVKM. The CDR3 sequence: CASGGGFYEQYF. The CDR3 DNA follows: TGTGCCAGCGGTGGGGGGTTCTACGAGCAGTACTTC.

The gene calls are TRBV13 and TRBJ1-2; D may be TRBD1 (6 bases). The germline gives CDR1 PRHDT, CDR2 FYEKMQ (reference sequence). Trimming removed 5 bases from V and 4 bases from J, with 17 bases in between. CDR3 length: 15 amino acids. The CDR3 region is CASSPGGASGYGYTF. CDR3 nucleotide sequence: TGTGCCAGCAGCCCTGGGGGGGCGTCTGGCTATGGCTACACCTTC. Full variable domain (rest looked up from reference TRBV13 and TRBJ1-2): AAGVIQSPRHLIKEKRETATLKCYPIPRHDTVYWYQQGPGQDPQFLISFYEKMQSDKGSIPDRFSAQQFSDYHSELNMSSLELGDSALYFCASSPGGASGYGYTFGSGTRLTVV.

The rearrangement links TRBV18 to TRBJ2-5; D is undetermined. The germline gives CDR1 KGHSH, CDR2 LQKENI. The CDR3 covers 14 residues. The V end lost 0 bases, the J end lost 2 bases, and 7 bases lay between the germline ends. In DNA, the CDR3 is TGTGCCAGCTCACCACCCAACGGGCAAGAGACCCAGTACTTC. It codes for CASSPPNGQETQYF.

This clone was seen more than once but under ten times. The CDR3 here is CASSRDMRFEQYF. The CDR3 DNA is TGTGCCAGCTCACGAGACATGCGCTTCGAGCAGTACTTC. The chain uses TRBV18 and TRBJ2-7; D is unclear. Germline-derived CDR1 and CDR2 are KGHSH and LQKENI. The CDR3 length is 13 residues. Trimming left V 4 bases short and J 6 bases short, with 13 bases between.

As DNA, the CDR3 is TGTGCCAGCAGCCCTATAGCGGGGGGGTCGTGGAATGAGCAGTTCTTC. It codes for CASSPIAGGSWNEQFF. The genes are TRBV7-2 and TRBJ2-1, with TRBD2 matching 11 bases. The J segment lost 7 bases and the V segment lost 5 bases, leaving 10 bases of the junction unmatched. This CDR3 is built from 16 residues. The germline CDR1 and CDR2 sequences are SGHTA and FQGNSA.

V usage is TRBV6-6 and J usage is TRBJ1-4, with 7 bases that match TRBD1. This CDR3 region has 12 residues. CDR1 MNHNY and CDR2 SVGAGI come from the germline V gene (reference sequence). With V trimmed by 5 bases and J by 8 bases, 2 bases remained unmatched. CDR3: CASSLGGEKLFF. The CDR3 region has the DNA TGTGCCAGCAGTCTAGGGGGCGAAAAACTGTTTTTT.

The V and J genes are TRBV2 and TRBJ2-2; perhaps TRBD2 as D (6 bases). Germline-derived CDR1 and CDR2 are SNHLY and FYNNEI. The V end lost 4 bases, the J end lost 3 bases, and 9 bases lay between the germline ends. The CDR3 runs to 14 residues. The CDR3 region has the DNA TGTGCCAGCAGTGGAGGGACTCACACCGGGGAGCTGTTTTTT. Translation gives CASSGGTHTGELFF.

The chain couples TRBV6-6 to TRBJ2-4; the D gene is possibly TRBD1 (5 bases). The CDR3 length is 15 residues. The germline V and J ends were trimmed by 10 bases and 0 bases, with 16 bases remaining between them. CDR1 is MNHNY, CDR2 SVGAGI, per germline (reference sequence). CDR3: CATLGPKGAKNIQYF. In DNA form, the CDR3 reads TGTGCCACCCTGGGGCCAAAGGGAGCCAAAAACATTCAGTACTTC.

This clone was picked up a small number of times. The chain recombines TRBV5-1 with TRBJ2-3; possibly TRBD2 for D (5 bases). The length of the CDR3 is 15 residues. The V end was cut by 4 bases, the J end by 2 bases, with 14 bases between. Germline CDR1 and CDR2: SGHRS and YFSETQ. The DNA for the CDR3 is TGCGCCAGCAGCCCCCTGAACGGGAACACAGATACGCAGTATTTT. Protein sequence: CASSPLNGNTDTQYF.

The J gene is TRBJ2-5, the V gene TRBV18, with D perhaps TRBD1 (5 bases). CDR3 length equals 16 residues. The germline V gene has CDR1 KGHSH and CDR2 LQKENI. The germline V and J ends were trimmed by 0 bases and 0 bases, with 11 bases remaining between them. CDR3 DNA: TGTGCCAGCTCACCACCTCCGCAGGGTCACCAAGAGACCCAGTACTTC. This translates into CASSPPPQGHQETQYF.

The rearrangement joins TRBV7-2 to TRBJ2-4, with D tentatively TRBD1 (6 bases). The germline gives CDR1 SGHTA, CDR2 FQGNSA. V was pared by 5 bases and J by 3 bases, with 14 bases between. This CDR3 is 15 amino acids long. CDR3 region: CASSRQDNGKNIQYF. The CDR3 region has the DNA TGTGCCAGCAGCAGACAGGACAACGGCAAAAACATTCAGTACTTC.

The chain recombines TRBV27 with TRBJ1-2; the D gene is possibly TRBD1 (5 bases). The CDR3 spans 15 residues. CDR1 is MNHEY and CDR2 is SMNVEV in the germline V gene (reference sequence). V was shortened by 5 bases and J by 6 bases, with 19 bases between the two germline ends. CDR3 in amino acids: CASSTGVGRGDGYTF. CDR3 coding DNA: TGTGCCAGCAGTACCGGGGTGGGTCGGGGGGATGGCTACACCTTC.

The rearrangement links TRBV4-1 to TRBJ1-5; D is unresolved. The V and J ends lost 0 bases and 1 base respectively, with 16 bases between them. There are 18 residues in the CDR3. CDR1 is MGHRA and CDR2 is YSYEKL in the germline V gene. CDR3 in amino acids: CASSQDGGPPRSNQPQHF. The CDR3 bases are TGCGCCAGCAGCCAAGATGGTGGCCCACCCCGAAGCAATCAGCCCCAGCATTTT.

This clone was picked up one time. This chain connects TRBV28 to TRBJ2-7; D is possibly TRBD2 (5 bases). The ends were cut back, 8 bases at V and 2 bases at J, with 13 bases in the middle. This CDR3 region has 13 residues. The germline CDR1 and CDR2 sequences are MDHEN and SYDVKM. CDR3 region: CASARRSAYEQYF. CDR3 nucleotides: TGTGCCAGCGCCCGGAGGTCCGCCTACGAGCAGTACTTC.

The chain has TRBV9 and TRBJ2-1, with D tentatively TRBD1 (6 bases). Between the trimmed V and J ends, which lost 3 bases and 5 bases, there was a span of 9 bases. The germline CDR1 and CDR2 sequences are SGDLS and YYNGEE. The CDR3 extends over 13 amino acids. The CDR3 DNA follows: TGTGCCAGCAGCGAGGACAGTCACAATGAGCAGTTCTTC. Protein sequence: CASSEDSHNEQFF. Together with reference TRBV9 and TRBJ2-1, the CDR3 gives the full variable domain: DSGVTQTPKHLITATGQRVTLRCSPRSGDLSVYWYQQSLDQGLQFLIQYYNGEERAKGNILERFSAQQFPDLHSELNLSSLELGDSALYFCASSEDSHNEQFFGPGTRLTVL.

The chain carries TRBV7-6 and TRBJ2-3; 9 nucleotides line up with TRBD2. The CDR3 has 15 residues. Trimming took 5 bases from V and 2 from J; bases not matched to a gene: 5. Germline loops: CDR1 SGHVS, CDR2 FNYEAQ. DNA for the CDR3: TGTGCCAGCAGCCTTAGCGGGGGTAACACAGATACGCAGTATTTT. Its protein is CASSLSGGNTDTQYF. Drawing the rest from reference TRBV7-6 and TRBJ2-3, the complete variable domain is GAGVSQSPRYKVTKRGQDVALRCDPISGHVSLYWYRQALGQGPEFLTYFNYEAQQDKSGLPNDRFSAERPEGSISTLTIQRTEQRDSAMYRCASSLSGGNTDTQYFGPGTRLTVL.

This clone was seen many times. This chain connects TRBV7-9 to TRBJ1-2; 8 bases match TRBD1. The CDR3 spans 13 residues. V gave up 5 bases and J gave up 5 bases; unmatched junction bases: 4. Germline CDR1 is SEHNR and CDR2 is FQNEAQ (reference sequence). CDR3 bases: TGTGCCAGCAGCGAACAGGGGGTGTATGGCTACACCTTC. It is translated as CASSEQGVYGYTF.

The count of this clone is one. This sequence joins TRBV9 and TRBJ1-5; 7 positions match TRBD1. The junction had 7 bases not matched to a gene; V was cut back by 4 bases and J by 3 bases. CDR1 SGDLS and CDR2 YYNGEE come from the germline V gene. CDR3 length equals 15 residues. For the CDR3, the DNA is TGTGCCAGCAGCCTTACAGGGGAACCCAATCAGCCCCAGCATTTT. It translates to CASSLTGEPNQPQHF. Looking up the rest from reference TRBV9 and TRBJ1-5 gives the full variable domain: DSGVTQTPKHLITATGQRVTLRCSPRSGDLSVYWYQQSLDQGLQFLIQYYNGEERAKGNILERFSAQQFPDLHSELNLSSLELGDSALYFCASSLTGEPNQPQHFGDGTRLSIL.

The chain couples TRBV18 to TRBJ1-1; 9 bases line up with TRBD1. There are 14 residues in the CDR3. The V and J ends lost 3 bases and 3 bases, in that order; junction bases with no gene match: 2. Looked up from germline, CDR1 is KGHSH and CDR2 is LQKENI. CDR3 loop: CASSPTGGDTEAFF. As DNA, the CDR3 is TGTGCCAGCTCACCGACAGGGGGAGACACTGAAGCTTTCTTT.

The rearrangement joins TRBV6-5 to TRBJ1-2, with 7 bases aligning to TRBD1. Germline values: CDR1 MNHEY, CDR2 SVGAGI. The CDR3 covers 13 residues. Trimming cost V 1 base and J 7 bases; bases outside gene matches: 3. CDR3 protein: CASSYFDRAGYTF. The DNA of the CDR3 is TGTGCCAGCAGTTACTTCGACAGGGCTGGCTACACCTTC.

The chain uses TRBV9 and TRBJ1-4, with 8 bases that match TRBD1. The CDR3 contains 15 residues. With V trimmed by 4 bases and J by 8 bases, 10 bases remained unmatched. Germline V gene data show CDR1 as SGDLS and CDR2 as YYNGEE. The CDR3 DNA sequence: TGTGCCAGCAGCCCCCCCAGGGGGCGATGGGAAAAACTGTTTTTT. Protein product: CASSPPRGRWEKLFF.

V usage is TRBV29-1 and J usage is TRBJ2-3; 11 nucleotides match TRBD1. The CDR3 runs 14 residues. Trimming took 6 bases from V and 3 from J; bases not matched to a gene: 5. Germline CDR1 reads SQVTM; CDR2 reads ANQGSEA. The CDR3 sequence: CSVAGTGGTDTQYF. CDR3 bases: TGCAGCGTGGCCGGGACAGGGGGAACAGATACGCAGTATTTT.

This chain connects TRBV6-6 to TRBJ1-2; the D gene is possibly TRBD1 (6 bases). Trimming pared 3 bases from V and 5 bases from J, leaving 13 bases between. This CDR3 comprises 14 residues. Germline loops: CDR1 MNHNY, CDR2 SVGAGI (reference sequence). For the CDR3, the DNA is TGTGCCAGCAGTTATAAAGGACAGACATATGGCTACACCTTC. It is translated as CASSYKGQTYGYTF.

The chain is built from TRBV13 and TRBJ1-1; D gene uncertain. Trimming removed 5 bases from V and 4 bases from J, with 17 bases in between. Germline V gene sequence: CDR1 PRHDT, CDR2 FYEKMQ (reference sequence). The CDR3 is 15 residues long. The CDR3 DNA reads TGTGCCAGCAGCCCCTCCTCTCTGTTTCCCACTGAAGCTTTCTTT. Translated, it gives CASSPSSLFPTEAFF.